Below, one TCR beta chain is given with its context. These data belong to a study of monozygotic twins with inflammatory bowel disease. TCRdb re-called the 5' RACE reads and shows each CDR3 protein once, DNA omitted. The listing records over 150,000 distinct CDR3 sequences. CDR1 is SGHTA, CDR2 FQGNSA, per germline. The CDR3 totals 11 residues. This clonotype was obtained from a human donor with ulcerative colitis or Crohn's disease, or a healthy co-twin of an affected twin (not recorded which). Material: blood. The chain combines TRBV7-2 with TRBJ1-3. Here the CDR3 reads CASSLGSAIYF.